This T cell receptor beta chain was found in a study of T cells in Graves' hyperthyroidism and ophthalmopathy. Points from the study as a whole: In validation, the model predicted ophthalmopathy. These predictions came a median approximately 5.9 months before onset.

The CDR3 runs 13 residues. Per germline, CDR1 DFQATT and CDR2 SNEGSKA (reference sequence). The germline V and J ends were trimmed by 0 bases and 3 bases, with 8 bases remaining between them. Amplification targeted TCR beta CDR3 regions from RNA transcripts. The TCR CDR3 first-round RT-PCR relied on the HTBI primer set. TCRdb ran MiXCR on the multiplex PCR reads and lists one entry per CDR3 protein. The table shows about 640,000 distinct CDR3 sequences, with less than 25% occurring only once. Ophthalmopathy cases met thresholds of Clinical Activity Score at least 3, NOSPECS grade at least 4 and duration under 3 months. Not enrolled were patients with uncontrolled infection, other autoimmune disease, pregnancy or lactation. Isolation of PBMCs was performed on 9.5 to 10 ml fresh peripheral blood. With respect to this clonotype: Its specificity is not known.

This sequence was found in a man aged 25-45 years with Graves' ophthalmopathy. This chain connects TRBV20-1 to TRBJ2-5; unclear D gene. The sample was blood. The CDR3 DNA is TGCAGTGCTAGAGATTCACCAGAAGAGACCCAGTACTTC. Translated: CSARDSPEETQYF.